Below are 9 T cell receptor beta chains sequenced from a single sample in a study of Graves' ophthalmopathy and Graves' hyperthyroidism. Amplification from RNA transcripts yielded the TCR beta CDR3 regions. An opening RT-PCR round employed HTBI primers and preceded a second-round multiplex PCR. One entry per CDR3 protein, called by TCRdb with MiXCR from the multiplex PCR reads. The sample has around 590,000 distinct CDR3 sequences; less than 40% are singletons. Input material: peripheral blood or thyroid tissue (not recorded which). Every receptor here comes from an adult man with Graves' hyperthyroidism.

This clonotype has at least ten counts. V is TRBV20-1 and J is TRBJ2-7; 11 positions match TRBD2. Trimming took 2 bases from V and 5 from J; bases not matched to a gene: 5. Germline V gene sequence: CDR1 DFQATT, CDR2 SNEGSKA (reference sequence). The CDR3 is 14 amino acids. The CDR3 DNA follows: TGCAGTGCTAGAAGACAACTAGCGGGGGACGAGCAGTACTTC. This codes for CSARRQLAGDEQYF.

This clonotype was recorded many times. The chain is built from TRBV10-3 and TRBJ1-2; weak D call: TRBD1 (6 bases). This CDR3 has 13 residues. Germline V lookup: CDR1 ENHRY, CDR2 SYGVKD. Trimming left V 7 bases short and J 6 bases short, with 15 bases between. CDR3 region: CAIIGDQGNGYTF. The DNA of the CDR3 is TGTGCCATCATTGGGGACCAGGGGAATGGCTACACCTTC.

J is TRBJ2-6 and V is TRBV6-1; no reliable D call. V lost 6 bases to trimming and J lost 0 bases, with 12 bases between them. The CDR3 has 16 amino acids. In germline, CDR1 is MNHNS, CDR2 SASEGT. The CDR3 sequence is CASRKQGVSGANVLTF. The CDR3 DNA reads as TGTGCCAGCAGGAAGCAAGGAGTCTCTGGGGCCAACGTCCTGACTTTC.

In this sample, this clonotype turned up many times. The chain recombines TRBV6-5 with TRBJ2-7; D not resolved. The CDR3 totals 13 residues. The germline V and J ends were trimmed by 0 bases and 6 bases, with 9 bases remaining between them. The germline V gene encodes CDR1 MNHEY and CDR2 SVGAGI. The CDR3 nucleotides read TGTGCCAGCAGTTACTCACCGGATGCCGAGCAGTACTTC. Translating it yields CASSYSPDAEQYF.

This clonotype has ten or more counts. The V gene is TRBV6-6, the J gene TRBJ2-7, with TRBD1 matching over 8 bases. The V segment lost 5 bases and the J segment 6 bases; nucleotides outside the gene matches: 9. The CDR3 is made up of 14 amino acids. Per the germline V gene, CDR1 is MNHNY and CDR2 is SVGAGI (reference sequence). In DNA form, the CDR3 reads TGTGCCAGCAGTCGGACGACAGGGGATTTCGAGCAGTACTTC. It specifies CASSRTTGDFEQYF.

There are many counts of this clonotype. The chain uses TRBV5-6 and TRBJ2-7; tentatively, D is TRBD2 (5 bases). The germline V and J ends were trimmed by 4 bases and 4 bases, with 12 bases remaining between them. The CDR3 has 13 amino acids. From germline, CDR1 is SGHDT and CDR2 YYEEEE. The CDR3 loop is CASSTGTFYEQYF. CDR3 in DNA: TGTGCCAGCAGCACGGGAACGTTTTACGAGCAGTACTTC.

This clonotype was seen many times. This chain links TRBV7-9 with TRBJ2-2; D unresolved. With 5 bases removed from V and 3 bases from J, the gap between germline ends came to 13 bases. Germline V CDR1 and CDR2: SEHNR, FQNEAQ (reference sequence). This CDR3 is built from 15 residues. The CDR3 spells CASSPRLWDTGELFF. DNA of the CDR3: TGTGCCAGCAGCCCACGACTTTGGGACACCGGGGAGCTGTTTTTT.

There are a few counts of this clonotype. V usage is TRBV5-8 and J usage is TRBJ1-1; 9 bases fit TRBD1. CDR3 length: 17 residues. The V gene's germline CDR1 is SGHTS and CDR2 YDEGEE. The V gene end was trimmed by 4 bases and the J gene end by 0 bases; junction bases not matched to a gene: 10. DNA of the CDR3: TGTGCCAGCAGCCTGTCGGGACAGGGAACGATGAACACTGAAGCTTTCTTT. Amino acid sequence: CASSLSGQGTMNTEAFF. The full variable domain, with the rest looked up from reference TRBV5-8 and TRBJ1-1, is EAGVTQSPTHLIKTRGQQATLRCSPISGHTSVYWYQQALGLGLQFLLWYDEGEERNRGNFPPRFSGRQFPNYSSELNVNALELEDSALYLCASSLSGQGTMNTEAFFGQGTRLTVV.

The gene calls are TRBV6-6 and TRBJ2-6; 8 bases match TRBD1. The germline V gene has CDR1 MNHNY and CDR2 SVGAGI (reference sequence). Trimming at V came to 10 bases and at J to 1 base, leaving 12 bases not matched to a gene. The CDR3 has 17 residues. The CDR3 DNA reads TGTGCCATCAGCGATAGACAGGGGAGGTCTGGGGCCAACGTCCTGACTTTC. Translating gives CAISDRQGRSGANVLTF.